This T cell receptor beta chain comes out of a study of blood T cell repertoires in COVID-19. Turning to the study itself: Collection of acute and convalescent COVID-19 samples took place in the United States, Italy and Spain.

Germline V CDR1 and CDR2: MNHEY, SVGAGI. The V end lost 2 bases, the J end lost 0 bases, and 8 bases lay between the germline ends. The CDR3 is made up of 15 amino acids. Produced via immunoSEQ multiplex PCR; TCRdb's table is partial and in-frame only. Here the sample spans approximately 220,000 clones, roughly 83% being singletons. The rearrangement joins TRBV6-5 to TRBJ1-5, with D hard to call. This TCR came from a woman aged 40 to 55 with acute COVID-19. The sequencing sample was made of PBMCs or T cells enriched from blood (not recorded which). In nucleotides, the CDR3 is TGTGCCAGCAGTTACAGACACAATAGCAATCAGCCCCAGCATTTT. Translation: CASSYRHNSNQPQHF.